A selection of T cell receptor beta chains follows, all from one sample in a study of CD4 and CD8 cells across lung adenocarcinoma regions. Each CDR3 protein is one row after TCRdb ran MiXCR on the PCR reads. The table lists some 10,000 distinct CDR3 sequences, 50% to 60% of them singletons. The specimen was CD8+ T cells from the margin of a lung tumor. The receptors come from a male donor with lung adenocarcinoma. The CD4 and CD8 labels of this study may be unreliable. The conserved cysteine and the conserved F or W are not part of the CDR3 here.

J gene | V gene | CDR3 protein
TRBJ2-3 | TRBV7-2 | ASSLGSVTDTQY
TRBJ2-1 | TRBV4-1 | ASSVLQGASNEQF
TRBJ2-5 | TRBV6-1 | ASGRAIQTQY
TRBJ2-1 | TRBV4-2 | ASSQVNSGRTHEQF
. | TRBV10-3 | AIYPGTRFNEQY
TRBJ2-3 | TRBV4-1 | ASSPDRYGDYPETQY
TRBJ2-1 | TRBV6-5 | ASSSRTSGRRNEQF
. | TRBV6-1 | ASRVSGRLATDTQY
TRBJ2-7 | TRBV4-1 | ATSFTSGSFYEQY
TRBJ2-3 | TRBV27 | ASSRLTDTQY
TRBJ2-1 | TRBV6-5 | ASSYRTSGRAGEQF
TRBJ2-1 | TRBV29-1 | SVEDPDRQSYNEQF
TRBJ2-7 | TRBV6-1 | ASSEVPPPGEQY
TRBJ2-2 | TRBV6-5 | ASSYKGAGELF
TRBJ2-5 | TRBV6-1 | ASSEGLLWGTQY
. | TRBV6-1 | ACSEAGAGDGDTQY
TRBJ2-1 | TRBV6-1 | ASSEARAGGLNRQF
TRBJ1-2 | TRBV6-5 | ASSYDGVWGRSGYT
TRBJ2-1 | TRBV3-1 | ASSHTKAREARKQF
TRBJ1-5 | TRBV6-5 | ASSYSGTGNQPQH
TRBJ2-1 | TRBV6-5 | ASSIDRGNEQF
TRBJ2-3 | TRBV6-5 | TSSYRGLAGGPGYNEQF
TRBJ2-1 | TRBV6-4 | ASSDGTSGDNEQF
TRBJ2-3 | TRBV10-3 | ARGGQPEGTGAQY
TRBJ2-1 | TRBV20-1 | SARDLLKAGGSYNEQF
TRBJ1-3 | TRBV6-5 | ASSYSRPTSGNTIY
TRBJ1-4 | TRBV6-1 | ASMEGPDEKLF
. | TRBV3-1 | ASSHSTWDPQYEQY
TRBJ1-3 | TRBV10-1 | ASSESGQASSGNTIY
TRBJ2-1 | TRBV6-1 | ASRPSGLAGVLSRDEQF
TRBJ2-3 | TRBV6-1 | ASTQMTDTQY
TRBJ2-1 | TRBV10-1 | ASSHYTSGGRNRY
TRBJ2-2 | TRBV27 | ASSLSGGHGELF
TRBJ2-3 | TRBV6-1 | ASSLTSAEGGETQY
TRBJ2-5 | TRBV10-2 | ASRSQGTAGETQY
. | TRBV10-3 | AIRASTGTGDNEQY